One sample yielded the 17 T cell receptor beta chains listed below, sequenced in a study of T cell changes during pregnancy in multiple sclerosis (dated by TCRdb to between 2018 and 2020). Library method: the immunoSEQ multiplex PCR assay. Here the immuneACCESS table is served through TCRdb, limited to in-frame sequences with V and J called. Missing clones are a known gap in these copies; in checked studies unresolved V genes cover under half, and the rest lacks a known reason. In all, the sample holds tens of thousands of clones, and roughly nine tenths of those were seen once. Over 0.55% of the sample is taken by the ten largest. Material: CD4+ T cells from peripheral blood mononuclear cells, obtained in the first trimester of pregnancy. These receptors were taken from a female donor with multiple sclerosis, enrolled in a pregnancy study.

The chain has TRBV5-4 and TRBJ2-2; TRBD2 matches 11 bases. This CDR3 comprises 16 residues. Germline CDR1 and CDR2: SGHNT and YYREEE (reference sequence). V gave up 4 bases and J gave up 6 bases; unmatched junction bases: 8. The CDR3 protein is CASSDGFSGRAGELFF. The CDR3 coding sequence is TGTGCCAGCAGCGATGGTTTTAGCGGGAGGGCCGGGGAGCTGTTTTTT.

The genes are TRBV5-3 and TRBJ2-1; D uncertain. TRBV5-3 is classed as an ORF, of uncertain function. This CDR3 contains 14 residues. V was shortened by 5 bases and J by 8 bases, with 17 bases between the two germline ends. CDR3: CARRRPPVWDEQFF. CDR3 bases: TGTGCCAGAAGGCGGCCTCCCGTCTGGGATGAGCAGTTCTTC.

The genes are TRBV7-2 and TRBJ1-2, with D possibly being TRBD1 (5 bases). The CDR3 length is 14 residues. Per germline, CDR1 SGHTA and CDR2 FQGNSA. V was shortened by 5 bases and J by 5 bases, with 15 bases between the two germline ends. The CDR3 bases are TGTGCCAGCAGCCCGACCGGGGGGGGGTATGGCTACACCTTC. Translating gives CASSPTGGGYGYTF. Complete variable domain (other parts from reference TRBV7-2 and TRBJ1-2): GAGVSQSPSNKVTEKGKDVELRCDPISGHTALYWYRQSLGQGLEFLIYFQGNSAPDKSGLPSDRFSAERTGGSVSTLTIQRTQQEDSAVYLCASSPTGGGYGYTFGSGTRLTVV.

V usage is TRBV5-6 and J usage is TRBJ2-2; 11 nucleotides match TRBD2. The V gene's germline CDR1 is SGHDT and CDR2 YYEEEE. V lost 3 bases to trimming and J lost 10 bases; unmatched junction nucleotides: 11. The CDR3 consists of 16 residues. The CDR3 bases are TGTGCCAGCAGCTGGAGAACTAGCGGGAGTAGGGAGGAGCTGTTTTTT. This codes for CASSWRTSGSREELFF.

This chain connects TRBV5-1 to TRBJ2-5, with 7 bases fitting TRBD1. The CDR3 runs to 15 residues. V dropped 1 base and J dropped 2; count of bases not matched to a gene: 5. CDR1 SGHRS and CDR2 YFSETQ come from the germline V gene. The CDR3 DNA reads TGCGCCAGCAGCTTGAGGGGACAGAGTCAAGAGACCCAGTACTTC. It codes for CASSLRGQSQETQYF.

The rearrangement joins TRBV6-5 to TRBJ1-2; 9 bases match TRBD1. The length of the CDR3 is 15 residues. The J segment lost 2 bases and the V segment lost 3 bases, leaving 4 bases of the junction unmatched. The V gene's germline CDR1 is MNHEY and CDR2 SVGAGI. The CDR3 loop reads CASSYTGTGNYGYTF. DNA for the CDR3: TGTGCCAGCAGTTATACCGGGACAGGGAACTATGGCTACACCTTC.

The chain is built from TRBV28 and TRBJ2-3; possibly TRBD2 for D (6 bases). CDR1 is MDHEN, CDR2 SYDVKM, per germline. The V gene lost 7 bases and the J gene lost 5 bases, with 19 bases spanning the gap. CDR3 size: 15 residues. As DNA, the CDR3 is TGTGCCAGCACTATAACCGGGACTCCCAAAGATACGCAGTATTTT. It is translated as CASTITGTPKDTQYF.

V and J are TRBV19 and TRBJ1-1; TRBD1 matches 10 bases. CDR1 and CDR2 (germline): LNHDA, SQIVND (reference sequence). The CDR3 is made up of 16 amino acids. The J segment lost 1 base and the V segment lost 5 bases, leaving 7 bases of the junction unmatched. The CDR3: CASSGSGTGENTEAFF. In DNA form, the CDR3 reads TGTGCCAGTAGTGGATCCGGGACAGGGGAGAACACTGAAGCTTTCTTT.

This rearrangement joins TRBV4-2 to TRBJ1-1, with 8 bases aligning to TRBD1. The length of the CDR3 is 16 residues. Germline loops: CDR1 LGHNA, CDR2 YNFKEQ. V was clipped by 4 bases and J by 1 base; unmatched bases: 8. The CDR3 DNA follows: TGTGCCAGCAGCCTTGAAGCCGGGACAGGGAACACTGAAGCTTTCTTT. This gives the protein CASSLEAGTGNTEAFF.

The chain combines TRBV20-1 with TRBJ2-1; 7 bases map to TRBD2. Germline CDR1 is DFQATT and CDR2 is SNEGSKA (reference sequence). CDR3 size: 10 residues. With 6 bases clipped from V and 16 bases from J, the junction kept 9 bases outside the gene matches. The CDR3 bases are TGCAGTGCCGTCGGACTAGTGAGATTCTTC. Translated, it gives CSAVGLVRFF.

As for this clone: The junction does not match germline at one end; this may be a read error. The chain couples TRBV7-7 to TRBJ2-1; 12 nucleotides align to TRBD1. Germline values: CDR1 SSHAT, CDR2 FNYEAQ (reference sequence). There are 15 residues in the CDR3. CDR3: CASSSGTGGMSEQFF. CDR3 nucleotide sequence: TGTGCTAGCAGCTCCGGGACAGGGGGCATGAGTGAGCAGTTCTTC.

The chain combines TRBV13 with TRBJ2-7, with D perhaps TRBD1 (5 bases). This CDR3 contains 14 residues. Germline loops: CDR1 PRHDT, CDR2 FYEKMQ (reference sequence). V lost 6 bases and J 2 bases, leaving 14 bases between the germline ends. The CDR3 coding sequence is TGTGCCAGCAGACGAGACAGTTTAACCTACGAGCAGTACTTC. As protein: CASRRDSLTYEQYF.

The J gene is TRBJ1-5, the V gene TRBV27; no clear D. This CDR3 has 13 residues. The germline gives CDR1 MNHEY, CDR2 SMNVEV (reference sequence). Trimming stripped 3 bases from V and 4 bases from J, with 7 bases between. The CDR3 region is CASSFRGNQPQHF. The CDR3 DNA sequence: TGTGCCAGCAGTTTTCGGGGAAATCAGCCCCAGCATTTT.

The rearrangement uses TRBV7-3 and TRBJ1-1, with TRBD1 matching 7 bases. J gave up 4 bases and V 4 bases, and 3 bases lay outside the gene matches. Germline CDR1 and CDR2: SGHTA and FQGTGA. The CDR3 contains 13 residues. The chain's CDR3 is CASSSQGFTEAFF. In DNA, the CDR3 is TGTGCCAGCAGCTCACAGGGGTTCACTGAAGCTTTCTTT.

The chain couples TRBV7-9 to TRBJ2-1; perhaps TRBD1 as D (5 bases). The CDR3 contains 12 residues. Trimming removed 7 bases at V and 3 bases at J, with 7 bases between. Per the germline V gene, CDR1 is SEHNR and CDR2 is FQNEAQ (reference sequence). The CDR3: CASIGDYNEQFF. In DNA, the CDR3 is TGTGCCAGCATAGGGGACTACAATGAGCAGTTCTTC. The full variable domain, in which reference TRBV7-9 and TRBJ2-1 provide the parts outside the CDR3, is DTGVSQNPRHKITKRGQNVTFRCDPISEHNRLYWYRQTLGQGPEFLTYFQNEAQLEKSRLLSDRFSAERPKGSFSTLEIQRTEQGDSAMYLCASIGDYNEQFFGPGTRLTVL.

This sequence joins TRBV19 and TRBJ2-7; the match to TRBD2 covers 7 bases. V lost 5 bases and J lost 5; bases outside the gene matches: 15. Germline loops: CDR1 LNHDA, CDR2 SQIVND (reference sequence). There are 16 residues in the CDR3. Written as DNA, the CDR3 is TGTGCCAGTAGTTACAGACTAGCAGAGGTGGGAAACGAGCAGTACTTC. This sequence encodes CASSYRLAEVGNEQYF.

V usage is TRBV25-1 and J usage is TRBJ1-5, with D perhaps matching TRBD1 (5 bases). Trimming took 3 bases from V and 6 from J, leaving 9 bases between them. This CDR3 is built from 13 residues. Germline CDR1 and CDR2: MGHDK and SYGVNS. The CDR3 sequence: CASSEFGGQPQHF. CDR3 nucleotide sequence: TGTGCCAGCAGTGAGTTCGGGGGTCAGCCCCAGCATTTT.